The sequence of this T cell receptor (beta chain) was determined in a study of blood T cell repertoires in COVID-19. Study-level background: The United States, Italy and Spain were the sources of the acute and convalescent COVID-19 samples.

CDR3 size: 16 residues. Germline values: CDR1 KGHSY, CDR2 FQNENV. V was clipped by 0 bases and J by 6 bases; unmatched bases: 6. Produced via immunoSEQ multiplex PCR; TCRdb's table is partial and in-frame only. Here the sample spans 150,000 to 200,000 clones, about 88% being singletons. The source is a woman aged 30 to 39 with active or convalescent COVID-19. Sequenced sample: peripheral blood. The chain is built from TRBV16 and TRBJ2-3; 10 nucleotides line up with TRBD2. CDR3 in DNA: TGTGCCAGCAGCCAATCGGCTAGCGGGAGAGCGGATACGCAGTATTTT. Its translation is CASSQSASGRADTQYF. The entire variable domain, with the rest obtained from reference TRBV16 and TRBJ2-3, is as follows: GEEVAQTPKHLVRGEGQKAKLYCAPIKGHSYVFWYQQVLKNEFKFLISFQNENVFDETGMPKERFSAKCLPNSPCSLEIQATKLEDSAVYFCASSQSASGRADTQYFGPGTRLTVL.